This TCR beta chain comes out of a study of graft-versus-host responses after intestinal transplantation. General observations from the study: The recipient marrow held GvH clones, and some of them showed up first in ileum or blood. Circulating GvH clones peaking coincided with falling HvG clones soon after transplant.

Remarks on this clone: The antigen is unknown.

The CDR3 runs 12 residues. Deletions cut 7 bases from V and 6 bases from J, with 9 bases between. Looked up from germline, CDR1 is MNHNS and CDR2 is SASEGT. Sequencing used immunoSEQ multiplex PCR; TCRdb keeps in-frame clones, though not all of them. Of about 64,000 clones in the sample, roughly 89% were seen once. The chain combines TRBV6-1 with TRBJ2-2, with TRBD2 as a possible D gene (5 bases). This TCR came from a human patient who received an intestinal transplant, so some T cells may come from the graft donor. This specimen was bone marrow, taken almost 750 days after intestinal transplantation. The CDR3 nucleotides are TGTGCCAGCAAAGTGAGGGCCGGGGAGCTGTTTTTT. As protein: CASKVRAGELFF.